These T cell receptor beta chains were read from a single sample in a study of shared clonotypes between healthy human individuals. Sequenced by immunoSEQ multiplex PCR; TCRdb stores in-frame clones only, minus some. The profile covers hundreds of thousands of clones, with 55% to 85% appearing a single time and roughly 1.9% taken by the ten largest. Material: memory CD4+ T cells sorted from blood. The source is a woman in her twenties or thirties in good health. Each CDR3 is given with its conserved first and last residue. The order of the fields is CDR3 DNA, CDR3 protein, D gene, J gene, clone size, V gene. D genes are given only for firm matches. Clone size is stated in some rows and not others, as once, few, many or a class when expanded.

TGCGCCAGCAGTCTAGGGAGGCCAGGGGTATCCGGGGCCAACGTCCTGACTTTC	CASSLGRPGVSGANVLTF	.	TRBJ2-6	.	TRBV10-2
TGCGCCAGCAGCTTGTCAGGATATAGCAATCAGCCCCAGCATTTT	CASSLSGYSNQPQHF	.	TRBJ1-5	.	TRBV5-1
TGTGCCAGTAGTATAACGTGGGGGGGAGATCAGCCCCAGCATTTT	CASSITWGGDQPQHF	.	TRBJ1-5	.	TRBV19
TGTGCCAGCAGCTTAGTATTGGGCGAGCAGTACTTC	CASSLVLGEQYF	.	TRBJ2-7	.	TRBV7-2
TGTGCCAGCAGCGCCCAGCTCGGCTCTGGAAACACCATATATTTT	CASSAQLGSGNTIYF	.	TRBJ1-3	.	TRBV9
TGCAGCGCCTTATACGGGTATGGCTACACCTTC	CSALYGYGYTF	.	TRBJ1-2	.	TRBV29-1
TGTGCCAGCAGCTTGACAGCCCTGAACACCGGGGAGCTGTTTTTT	CASSLTALNTGELFF	.	TRBJ2-2	.	TRBV11-3
TGTGCCAGCAGCCTGACTAGCGCCAACGGCGGTGAGCAGTTCTTC	CASSLTSANGGEQFF	TRBD2	TRBJ2-1	.	TRBV7-2
TGTGCCAGCAGGGACAGGGGATATAGCAATCAGCCCCAGCATTTT	CASRDRGYSNQPQHF	TRBD1	TRBJ1-5	.	TRBV28
TGCGCCAGCAGCTCCGGACAGCTGAACACTGAAGCTTTCTTT	CASSSGQLNTEAFF	.	TRBJ1-1	once	TRBV5-1
TGTGCCAGCAGCTTGGTGGGACAGGGGCTGGGAACTGAAGCTTTCTTT	CASSLVGQGLGTEAFF	TRBD1	TRBJ1-1	once	TRBV5-4
TGTGCCAGCAGCCATGTAAGGAAAACTAGCGGGAACTCCTACGAGCAGTACTTC	CASSHVRKTSGNSYEQYF	TRBD2	TRBJ2-7	.	TRBV11-2
TGCGCCAGCAGCTTGGGTGACAGGGATCGCGCTGAAGCTTTCTTT	CASSLGDRDRAEAFF	TRBD1	TRBJ1-1	few	TRBV5-1
TGTGCCAGCAGCTTAGGGTTGGCGACCCAGTACTTC	CASSLGLATQYF	.	TRBJ2-5	.	TRBV7-9
TGTGCCAGCCGGAACGGGGATCGCTACGAGCAGTACTTC	CASRNGDRYEQYF	.	TRBJ2-7	once	TRBV6-1
TGTGCCAGCAGTTTACATAACAATGAGCAGTTCTTC	CASSLHNNEQFF	.	TRBJ2-1	.	TRBV27
TGTGCCAGCACAGGGGGAGCAGAAGCTTTCTTT	CASTGGAEAFF	TRBD1	TRBJ1-1	.	TRBV2
TGTGCCAGCAGCTTACCGGGATCTAATAGGAAACTGTTTTTT	CASSLPGSNRKLFF	.	TRBJ1-4	.	TRBV11-2
TGTGCCAGCAGTTTAAAAGGCGGGTTAGGATACGAGCAGTACTTC	CASSLKGGLGYEQYF	.	TRBJ2-7	.	TRBV28